The present TCR beta chain was sequenced within a study of blood T cell repertoires in COVID-19. Study information: Spain, Italy and the United States supplied samples that represented acute and convalescent COVID-19. PBMCs, B-cell-depleted T cells, or T cells were the source of the cDNA or gDNA that made up the material.

This CDR3 has 16 residues. Germline V gene data show CDR1 as MNHEY and CDR2 as SVGEGT. Trimming removed 2 bases from V and 3 bases from J; junction bases left unmatched: 8. Authors' methods: Nucleated cell counts were estimated from reference gene primer amplification. Method: immunoSEQ multiplex PCR; TCRdb's copy keeps in-frame clones and lacks some. That table is the source of V, J and clone size, and D and trimming were worked out from the DNA. The sample consists of 85,000 to 100,000 clones, less than 85% of them appearing once. The sequenced sample consisted of peripheral blood. The chain uses TRBV6-2 or TRBV6-3 and TRBJ2-5; 8 positions match TRBD1. This clonotype originated in a woman aged 60 to 75 with acute or convalescent COVID-19. DNA for the CDR3: TGTGCCAGCAGTTACCTACGGACAGGGCAAAAAGAGACCCAGTACTTC. This sequence encodes CASSYLRTGQKETQYF.